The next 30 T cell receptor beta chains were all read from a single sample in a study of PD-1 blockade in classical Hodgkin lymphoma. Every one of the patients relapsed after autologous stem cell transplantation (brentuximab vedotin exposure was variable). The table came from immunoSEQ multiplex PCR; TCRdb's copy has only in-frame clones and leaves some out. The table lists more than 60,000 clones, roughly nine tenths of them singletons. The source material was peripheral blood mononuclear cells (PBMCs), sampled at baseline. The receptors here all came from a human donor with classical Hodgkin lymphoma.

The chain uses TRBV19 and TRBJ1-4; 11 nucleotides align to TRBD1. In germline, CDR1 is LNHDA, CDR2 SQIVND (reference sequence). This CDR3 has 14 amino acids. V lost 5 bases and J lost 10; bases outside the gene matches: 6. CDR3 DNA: TGTGCCAGTAGTCTCATGGGACAGGGGGGAAAACTGTTTTTT. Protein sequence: CASSLMGQGGKLFF.

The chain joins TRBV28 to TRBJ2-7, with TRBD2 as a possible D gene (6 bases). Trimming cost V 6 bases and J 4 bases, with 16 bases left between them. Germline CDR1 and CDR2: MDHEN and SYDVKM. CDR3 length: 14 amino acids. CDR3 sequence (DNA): TGTGCCAGCAGACCCGGGGGATTAAGGTACGAGCAGTACTTC. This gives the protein CASRPGGLRYEQYF.

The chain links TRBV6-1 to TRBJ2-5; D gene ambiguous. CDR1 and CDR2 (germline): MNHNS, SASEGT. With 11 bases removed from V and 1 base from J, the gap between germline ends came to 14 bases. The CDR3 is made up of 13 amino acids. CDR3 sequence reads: CAAALLSQETQYF. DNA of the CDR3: TGTGCCGCGGCACTCCTCTCCCAAGAGACCCAGTACTTC.

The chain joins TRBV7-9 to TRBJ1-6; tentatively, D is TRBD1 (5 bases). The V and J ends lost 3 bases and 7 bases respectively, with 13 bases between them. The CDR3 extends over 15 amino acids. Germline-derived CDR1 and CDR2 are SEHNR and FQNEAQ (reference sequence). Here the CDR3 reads CASSLGGRANSPLHF. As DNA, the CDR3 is TGTGCCAGCAGCTTGGGAGGCAGGGCGAATTCACCCCTCCACTTT.

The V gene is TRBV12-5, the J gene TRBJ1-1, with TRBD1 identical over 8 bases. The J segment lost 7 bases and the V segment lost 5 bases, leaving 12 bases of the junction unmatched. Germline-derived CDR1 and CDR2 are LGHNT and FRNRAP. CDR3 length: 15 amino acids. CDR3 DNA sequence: TGTGCTAGTGGTCCAGACAGGGGAGTAGGAGGTGAAGCTTTCTTT. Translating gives CASGPDRGVGGEAFF.

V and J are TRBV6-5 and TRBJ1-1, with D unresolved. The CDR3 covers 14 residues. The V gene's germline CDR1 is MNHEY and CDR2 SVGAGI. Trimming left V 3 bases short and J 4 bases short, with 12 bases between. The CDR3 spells CASSYSSDTTEAFF. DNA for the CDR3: TGTGCCAGCAGTTATAGTTCCGACACCACTGAAGCTTTCTTT.

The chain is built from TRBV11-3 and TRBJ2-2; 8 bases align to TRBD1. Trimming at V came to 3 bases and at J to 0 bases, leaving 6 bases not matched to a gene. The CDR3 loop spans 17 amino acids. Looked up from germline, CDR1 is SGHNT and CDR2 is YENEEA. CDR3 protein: CASSFRTGPSNTGELFF. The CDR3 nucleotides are TGTGCCAGCAGCTTCAGGACAGGGCCTTCGAACACCGGGGAGCTGTTTTTT.

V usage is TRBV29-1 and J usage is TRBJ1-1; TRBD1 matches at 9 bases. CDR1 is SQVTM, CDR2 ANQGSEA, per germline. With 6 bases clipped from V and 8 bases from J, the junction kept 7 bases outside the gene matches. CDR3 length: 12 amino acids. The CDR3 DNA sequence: TGCAGCGTACTCTTGACAGGGGGAGAAGCTTTCTTT. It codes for CSVLLTGGEAFF. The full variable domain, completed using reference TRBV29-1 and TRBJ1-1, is SAVISQKPSRDICQRGTSLTIQCQVDSQVTMMFWYRQQPGQSLTLIATANQGSEATYESGFVIDKFPISRPNLTFSTLTVSNMSPEDSSIYLCSVLLTGGEAFFGQGTRLTVV.

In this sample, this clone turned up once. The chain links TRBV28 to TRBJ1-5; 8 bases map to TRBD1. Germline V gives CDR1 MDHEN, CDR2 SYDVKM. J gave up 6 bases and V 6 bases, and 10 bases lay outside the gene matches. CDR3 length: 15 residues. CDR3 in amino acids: CASSYGTGRFQPQHF. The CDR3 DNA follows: TGTGCCAGCAGCTACGGGACAGGAAGATTTCAGCCCCAGCATTTT. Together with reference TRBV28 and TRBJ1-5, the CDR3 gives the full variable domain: DVKVTQSSRYLVKRTGEKVFLECVQDMDHENMFWYRQDPGLGLRLIYFSYDVKMKEKGDIPEGYSVSREKKERFSLILESASTNQTSMYLCASSYGTGRFQPQHFGDGTRLSIL.

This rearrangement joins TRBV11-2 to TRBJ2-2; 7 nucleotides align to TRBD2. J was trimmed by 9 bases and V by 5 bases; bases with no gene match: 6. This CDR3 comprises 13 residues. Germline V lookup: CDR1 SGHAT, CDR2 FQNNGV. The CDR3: CASSTRLARELFF. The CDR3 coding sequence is TGTGCCAGCAGCACCCGACTAGCCCGGGAGCTGTTTTTT.

The CDR3 here is CASTAGTPSYEQYF. The CDR3 nucleotides are TGTGCCAGTACCGCCGGGACTCCCTCCTACGAGCAGTACTTC. The V and J genes are TRBV19 and TRBJ2-7; D might be TRBD2 (6 bases). Germline V gives CDR1 LNHDA, CDR2 SQIVND (reference sequence). This CDR3 spans 14 amino acids. V was cut by 7 bases and J by 0 bases, with 13 bases left in between.

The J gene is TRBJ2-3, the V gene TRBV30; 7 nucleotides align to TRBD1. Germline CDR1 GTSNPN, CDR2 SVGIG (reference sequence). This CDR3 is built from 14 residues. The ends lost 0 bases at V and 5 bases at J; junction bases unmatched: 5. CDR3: CAWSVPGGRDTQYF. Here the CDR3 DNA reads TGTGCCTGGAGTGTACCAGGGGGAAGAGATACGCAGTATTTT.

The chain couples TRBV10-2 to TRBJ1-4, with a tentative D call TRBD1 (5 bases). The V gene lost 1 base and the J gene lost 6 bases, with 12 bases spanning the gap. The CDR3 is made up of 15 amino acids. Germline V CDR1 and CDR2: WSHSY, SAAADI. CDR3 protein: CASSEWGRMDEKLFF. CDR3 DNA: TGCGCCAGCAGTGAGTGGGGCAGGATGGATGAAAAACTGTTTTTT.

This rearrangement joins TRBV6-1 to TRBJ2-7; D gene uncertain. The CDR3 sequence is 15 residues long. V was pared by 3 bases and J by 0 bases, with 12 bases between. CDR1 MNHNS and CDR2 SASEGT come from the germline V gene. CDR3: CASSDSWRISYEQYF. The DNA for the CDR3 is TGTGCCAGCAGTGATTCGTGGCGGATCTCCTACGAGCAGTACTTC.

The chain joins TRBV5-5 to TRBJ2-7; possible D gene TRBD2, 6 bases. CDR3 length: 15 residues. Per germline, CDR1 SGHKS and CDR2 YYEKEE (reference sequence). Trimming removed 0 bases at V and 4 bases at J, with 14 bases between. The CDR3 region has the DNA TGTGCCAGCAGCTTGGTCGCGGGGAGAAGTTACGAGCAGTACTTC. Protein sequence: CASSLVAGRSYEQYF.

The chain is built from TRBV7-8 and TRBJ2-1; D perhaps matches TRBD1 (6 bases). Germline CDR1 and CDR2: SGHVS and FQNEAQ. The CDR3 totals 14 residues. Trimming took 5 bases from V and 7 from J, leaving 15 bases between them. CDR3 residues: CASSPGVVLNEQFF. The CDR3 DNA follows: TGTGCCAGCAGCCCAGGGGTGGTTTTAAATGAGCAGTTCTTC.

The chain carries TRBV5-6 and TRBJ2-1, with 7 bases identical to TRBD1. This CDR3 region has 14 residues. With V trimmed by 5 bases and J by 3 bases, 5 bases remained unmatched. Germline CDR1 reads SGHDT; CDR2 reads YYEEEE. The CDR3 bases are TGTGCCAGCAGTAGGGGGCCCAACTACAATGAGCAGTTCTTC. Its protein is CASSRGPNYNEQFF.

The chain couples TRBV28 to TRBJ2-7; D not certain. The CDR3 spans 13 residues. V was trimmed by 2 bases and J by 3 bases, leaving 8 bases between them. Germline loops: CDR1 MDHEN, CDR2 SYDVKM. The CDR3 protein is CASSLPGYYEQYF. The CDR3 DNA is TGTGCCAGCAGTTTACCAGGTTACTACGAGCAGTACTTC.

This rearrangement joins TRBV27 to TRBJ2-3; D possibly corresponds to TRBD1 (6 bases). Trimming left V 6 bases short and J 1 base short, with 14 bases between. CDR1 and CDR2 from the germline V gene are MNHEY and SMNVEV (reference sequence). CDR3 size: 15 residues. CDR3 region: CASRNTGSGTDTQYF. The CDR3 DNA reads TGTGCCAGCAGGAACACAGGGTCGGGCACAGATACGCAGTATTTT.

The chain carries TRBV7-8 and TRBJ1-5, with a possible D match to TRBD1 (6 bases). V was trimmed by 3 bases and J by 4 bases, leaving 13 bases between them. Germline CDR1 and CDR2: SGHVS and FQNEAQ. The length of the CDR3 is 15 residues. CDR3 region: CASSFNQGWNQPQHF. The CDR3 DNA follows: TGTGCCAGCAGCTTCAACCAGGGGTGGAATCAGCCCCAGCATTTT.

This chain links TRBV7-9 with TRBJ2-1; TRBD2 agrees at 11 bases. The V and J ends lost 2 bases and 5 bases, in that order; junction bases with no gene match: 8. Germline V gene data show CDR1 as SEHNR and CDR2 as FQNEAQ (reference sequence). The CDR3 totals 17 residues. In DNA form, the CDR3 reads TGTGCCAGCAGCTTACCCCTAGCGGGGGGTGTGAACAATGAGCAGTTCTTC. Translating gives CASSLPLAGGVNNEQFF.

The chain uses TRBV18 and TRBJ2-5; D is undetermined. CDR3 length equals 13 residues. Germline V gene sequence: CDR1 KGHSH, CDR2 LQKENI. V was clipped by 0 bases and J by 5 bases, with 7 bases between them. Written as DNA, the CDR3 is TGTGCCAGCTCACCACCAACCCGGGAGACCCAGTACTTC. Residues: CASSPPTRETQYF.

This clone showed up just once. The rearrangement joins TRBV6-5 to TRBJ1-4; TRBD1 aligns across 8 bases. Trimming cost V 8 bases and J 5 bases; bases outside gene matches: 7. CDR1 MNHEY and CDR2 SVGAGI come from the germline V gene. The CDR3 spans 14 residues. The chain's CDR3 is CASARDRRNEKLFF. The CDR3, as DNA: TGTGCCAGCGCCCGGGACAGGAGGAATGAAAAACTGTTTTTT.

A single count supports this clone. The CDR3 is CASSLEYGTSGRAYEQYF. CDR3 DNA: TGTGCCAGCAGCTTAGAGTATGGGACTAGCGGGAGGGCCTACGAGCAGTACTTC. The chain is built from TRBV7-8 and TRBJ2-7; 16 positions match TRBD2. The CDR3 has 18 amino acids. After removal of 1 base from V and 2 bases from J, the junction contained 5 bases not matched to a gene. The germline CDR1 and CDR2 sequences are SGHVS and FQNEAQ. Using reference TRBV7-8 and TRBJ2-7 for the parts outside the CDR3, the full variable domain is GAGVSQSPRYKVAKRGQDVALRCDPISGHVSLFWYQQALGQGPEFLTYFQNEAQLDKSGLPSDRFFAERPEGSVSTLKIQRTQQEDSAVYLCASSLEYGTSGRAYEQYFGPGTRLTVT.

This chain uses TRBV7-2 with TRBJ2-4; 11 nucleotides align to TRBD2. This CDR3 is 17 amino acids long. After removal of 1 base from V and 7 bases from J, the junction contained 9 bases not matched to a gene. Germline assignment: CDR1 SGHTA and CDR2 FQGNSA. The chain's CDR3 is CASSLEWLAGGVNIQYF. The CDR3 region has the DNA TGTGCCAGCAGCTTAGAGTGGCTAGCGGGGGGAGTGAACATTCAGTACTTC.

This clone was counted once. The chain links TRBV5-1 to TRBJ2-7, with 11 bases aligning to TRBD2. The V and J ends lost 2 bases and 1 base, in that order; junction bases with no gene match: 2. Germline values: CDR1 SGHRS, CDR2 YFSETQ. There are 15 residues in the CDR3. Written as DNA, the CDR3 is TGCGCCAGCAGCTTTAGACTAGCGGGATCCTACGAGCAGTACTTC. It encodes CASSFRLAGSYEQYF.

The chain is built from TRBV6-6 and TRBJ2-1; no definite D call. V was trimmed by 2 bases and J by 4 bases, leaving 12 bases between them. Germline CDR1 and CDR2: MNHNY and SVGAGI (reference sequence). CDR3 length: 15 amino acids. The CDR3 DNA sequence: TGTGCCAGCAGTTACGCAACAGCTGAATACAATGAGCAGTTCTTC. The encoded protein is CASSYATAEYNEQFF.

CDR3 sequence reads: CASQAYSYNEQFF. The CDR3 DNA sequence: TGTGCCAGCCAGGCGTACTCCTACAATGAGCAGTTCTTC. The genes are TRBV6-5 and TRBJ2-1, with D hard to call. This CDR3 comprises 13 residues. CDR1 is MNHEY, CDR2 SVGAGI, per germline. V lost 8 bases, J lost 0 bases, and 8 bases lay in between.

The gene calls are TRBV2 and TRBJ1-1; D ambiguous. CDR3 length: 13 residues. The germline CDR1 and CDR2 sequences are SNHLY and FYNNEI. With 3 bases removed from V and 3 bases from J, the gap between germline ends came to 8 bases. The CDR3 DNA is TGTGCCAGCAGTGAGGGAGAACACACTGAAGCTTTCTTT. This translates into CASSEGEHTEAFF.

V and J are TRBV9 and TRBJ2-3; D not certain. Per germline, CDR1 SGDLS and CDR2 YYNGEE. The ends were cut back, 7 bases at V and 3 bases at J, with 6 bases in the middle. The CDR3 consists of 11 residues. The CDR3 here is CASGETDTQYF. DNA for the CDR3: TGTGCCAGCGGCGAAACAGATACGCAGTATTTT.